This entry features one TCR beta chain sequence. TCRdb redid the calling of the PCR reads with MiXCR, one entry per CDR3 protein. This table holds over 90,000 distinct CDR3 sequences, roughly half found once. These data originate in a study of CDR3 diversity in severe acne. Sequenced sample: blood. The sequence was collected from a male donor with acne.

The CDR3 region has the DNA TGTGCCAGCAGCCCAGCGGTCGGGACTGAAGCTTTCTTT. Translation: CASSPAVGTEAFF. The chain links TRBV9 to TRBJ1-1; D is unclear. V gave up 4 bases and J gave up 5 bases, with 12 bases separating them. The germline V gene has CDR1 SGDLS and CDR2 YYNGEE. CDR3 size: 13 residues.